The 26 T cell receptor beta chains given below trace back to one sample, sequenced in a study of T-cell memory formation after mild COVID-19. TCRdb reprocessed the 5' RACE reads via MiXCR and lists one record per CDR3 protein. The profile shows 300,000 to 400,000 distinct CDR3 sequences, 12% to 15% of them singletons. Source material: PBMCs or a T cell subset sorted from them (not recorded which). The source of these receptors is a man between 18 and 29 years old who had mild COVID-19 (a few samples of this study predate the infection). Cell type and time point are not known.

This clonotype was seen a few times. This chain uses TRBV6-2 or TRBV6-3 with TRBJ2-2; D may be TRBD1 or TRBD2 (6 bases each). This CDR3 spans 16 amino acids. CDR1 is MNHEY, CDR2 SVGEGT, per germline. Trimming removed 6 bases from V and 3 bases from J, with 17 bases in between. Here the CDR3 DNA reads TGTGCCAGCAGCCCCGACGGGGGCCCCGACACCGGGGAGCTGTTTTTT. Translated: CASSPDGGPDTGELFF.

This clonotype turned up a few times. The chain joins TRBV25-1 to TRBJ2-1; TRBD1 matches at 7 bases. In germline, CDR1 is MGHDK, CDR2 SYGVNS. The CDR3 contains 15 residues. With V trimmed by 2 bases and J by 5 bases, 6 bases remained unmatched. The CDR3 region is CASSETRTGNNEQFF. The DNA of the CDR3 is TGTGCCAGCAGTGAAACCCGGACAGGTAACAATGAGCAGTTCTTC.

The CDR3: CSALGGSVYEQYF. CDR3 DNA sequence: TGCAGCGCCCTAGGAGGGTCGGTCTACGAGCAGTACTTC. This chain links TRBV29-1 with TRBJ2-7; perhaps TRBD2 as D (6 bases). The CDR3 is 13 amino acids. Trimming removed 7 bases at V and 3 bases at J, with 16 bases between. In germline, CDR1 is SQVTM, CDR2 ANQGSEA.

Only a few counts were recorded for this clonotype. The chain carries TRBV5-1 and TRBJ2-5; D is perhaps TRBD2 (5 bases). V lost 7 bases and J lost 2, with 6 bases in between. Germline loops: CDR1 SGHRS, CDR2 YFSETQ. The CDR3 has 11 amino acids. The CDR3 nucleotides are TGCGCCAGCCGGGATCAAGAGACCCAGTACTTC. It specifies CASRDQETQYF.

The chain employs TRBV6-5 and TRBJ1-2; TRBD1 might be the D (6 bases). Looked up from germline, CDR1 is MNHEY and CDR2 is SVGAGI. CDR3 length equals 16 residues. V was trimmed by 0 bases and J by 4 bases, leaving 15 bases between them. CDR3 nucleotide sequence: TGTGCCAGCAGTTACTCGTTGTCAGGGGCGCTCTATGGCTACACCTTC. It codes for CASSYSLSGALYGYTF.

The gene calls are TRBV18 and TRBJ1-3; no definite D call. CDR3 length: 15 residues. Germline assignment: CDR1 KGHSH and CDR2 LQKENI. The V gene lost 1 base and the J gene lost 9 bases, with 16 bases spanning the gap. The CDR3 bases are TGTGCCAGCTCACCACAGGGAGGACCCGAGGGCACCATATATTTT. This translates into CASSPQGGPEGTIYF.

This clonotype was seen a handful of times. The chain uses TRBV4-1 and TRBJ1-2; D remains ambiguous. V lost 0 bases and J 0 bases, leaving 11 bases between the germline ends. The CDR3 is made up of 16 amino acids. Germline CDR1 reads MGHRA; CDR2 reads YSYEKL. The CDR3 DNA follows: TGCGCCAGCAGCCAAGAACCCAGCAAAGCTAACTATGGCTACACCTTC. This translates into CASSQEPSKANYGYTF.

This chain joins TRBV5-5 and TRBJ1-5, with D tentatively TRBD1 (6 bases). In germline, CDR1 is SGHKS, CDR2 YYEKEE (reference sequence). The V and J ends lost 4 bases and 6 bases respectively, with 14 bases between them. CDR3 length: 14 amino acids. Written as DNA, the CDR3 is TGTGCCAGCAGCCTTGGGGGGCTCGTTCAGCCCCAGCATTTT. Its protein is CASSLGGLVQPQHF.

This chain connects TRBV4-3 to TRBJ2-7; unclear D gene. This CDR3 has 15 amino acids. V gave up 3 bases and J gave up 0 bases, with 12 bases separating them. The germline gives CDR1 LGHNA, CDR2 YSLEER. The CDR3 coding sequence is TGCGCCAGCAGCCATTTCACCGACCTCTCCTACGAGCAGTACTTC. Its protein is CASSHFTDLSYEQYF.

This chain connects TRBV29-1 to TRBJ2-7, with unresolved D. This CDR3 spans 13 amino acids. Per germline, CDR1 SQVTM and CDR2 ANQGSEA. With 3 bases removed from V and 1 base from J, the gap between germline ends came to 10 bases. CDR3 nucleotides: TGCAGCGTTGAGCACATGGGGTCCTACGAGCAGTACTTC. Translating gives CSVEHMGSYEQYF.

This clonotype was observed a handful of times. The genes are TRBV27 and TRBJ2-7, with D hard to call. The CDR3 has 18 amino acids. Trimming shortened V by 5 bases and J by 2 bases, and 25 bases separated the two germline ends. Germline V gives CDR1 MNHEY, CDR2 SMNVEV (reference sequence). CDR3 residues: CASSHSPLGPQTPYEQYF. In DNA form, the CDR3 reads TGTGCCAGCAGTCACTCACCACTTGGGCCTCAAACCCCCTACGAGCAGTACTTC.

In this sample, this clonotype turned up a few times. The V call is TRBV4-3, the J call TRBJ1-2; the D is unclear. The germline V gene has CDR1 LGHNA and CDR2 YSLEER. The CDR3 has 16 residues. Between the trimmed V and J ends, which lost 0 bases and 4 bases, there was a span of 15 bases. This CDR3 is CASSQDYKRGSYGYTF. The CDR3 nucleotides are TGCGCCAGCAGCCAAGATTACAAGAGAGGGTCCTATGGCTACACCTTC.

CDR3 protein: CASSPRGGPSYEQYV. CDR3 nucleotides: TGTGCCAGCAGCCCAAGGGGGGGACCGTCCTACGAGCAGTACGTC. The chain couples TRBV7-6 to TRBJ2-7, with D possibly matching TRBD2 (7 bases). The ends were cut back, 5 bases at V and 1 base at J, with 15 bases in the middle. The germline gives CDR1 SGHVS, CDR2 FNYEAQ. The CDR3 is made up of 15 amino acids.

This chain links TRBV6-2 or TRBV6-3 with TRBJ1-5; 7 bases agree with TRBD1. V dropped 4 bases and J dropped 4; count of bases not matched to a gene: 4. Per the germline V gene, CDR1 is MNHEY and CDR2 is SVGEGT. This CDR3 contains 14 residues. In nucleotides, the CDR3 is TGTGCCAGCAGTTTTCTGACAGGGAATCAGCCCCAGCATTTT. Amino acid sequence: CASSFLTGNQPQHF.

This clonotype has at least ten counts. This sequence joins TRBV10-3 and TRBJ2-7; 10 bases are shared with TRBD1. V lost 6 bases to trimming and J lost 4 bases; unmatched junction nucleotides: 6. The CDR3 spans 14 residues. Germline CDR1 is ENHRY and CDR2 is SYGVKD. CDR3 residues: CAIRVSGQGYEQYF. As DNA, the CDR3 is TGTGCCATCAGGGTTTCGGGACAGGGGTACGAGCAGTACTTC.

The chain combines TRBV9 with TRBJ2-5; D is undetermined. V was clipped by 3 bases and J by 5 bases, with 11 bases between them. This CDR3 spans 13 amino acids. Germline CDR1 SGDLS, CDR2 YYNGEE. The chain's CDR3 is CASSGSALETQYF. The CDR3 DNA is TGTGCCAGCAGCGGTAGTGCGTTGGAGACCCAGTACTTC.

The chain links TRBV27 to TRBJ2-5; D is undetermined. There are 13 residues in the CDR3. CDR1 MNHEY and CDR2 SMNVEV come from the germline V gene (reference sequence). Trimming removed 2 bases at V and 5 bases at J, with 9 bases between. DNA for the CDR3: TGTGCCAGCAGTTTACGTACAAGGGAGACCCAGTACTTC. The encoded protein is CASSLRTRETQYF.

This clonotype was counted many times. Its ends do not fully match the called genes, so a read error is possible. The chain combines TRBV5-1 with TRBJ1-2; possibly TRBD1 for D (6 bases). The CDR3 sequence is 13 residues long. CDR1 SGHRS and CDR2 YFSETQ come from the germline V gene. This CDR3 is CASSLDSNYGYTF. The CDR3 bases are TGTGCCAGCAGCTTGGACAGTAACTATGGCTACACCTTC.

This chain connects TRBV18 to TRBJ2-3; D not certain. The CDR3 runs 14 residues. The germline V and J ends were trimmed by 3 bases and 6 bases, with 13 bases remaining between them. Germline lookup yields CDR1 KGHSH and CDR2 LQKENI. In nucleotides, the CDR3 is TGTGCCAGCTCACCGGGGATCCCTAAGGATACGCAGTATTTT. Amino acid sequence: CASSPGIPKDTQYF.

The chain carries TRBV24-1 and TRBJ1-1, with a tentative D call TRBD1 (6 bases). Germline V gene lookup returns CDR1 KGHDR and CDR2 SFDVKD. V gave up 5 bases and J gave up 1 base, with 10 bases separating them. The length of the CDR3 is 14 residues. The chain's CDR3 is CATSGSTGNTEAFF. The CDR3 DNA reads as TGTGCCACCAGTGGATCGACAGGGAACACTGAAGCTTTCTTT.

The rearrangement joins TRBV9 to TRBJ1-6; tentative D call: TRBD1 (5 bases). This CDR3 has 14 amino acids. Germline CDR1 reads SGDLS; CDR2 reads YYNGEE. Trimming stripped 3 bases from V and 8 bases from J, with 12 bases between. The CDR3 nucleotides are TGTGCCAGCAGCGCCCCAGGGTTGTATTCACCCCTCCACTTT. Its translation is CASSAPGLYSPLHF.

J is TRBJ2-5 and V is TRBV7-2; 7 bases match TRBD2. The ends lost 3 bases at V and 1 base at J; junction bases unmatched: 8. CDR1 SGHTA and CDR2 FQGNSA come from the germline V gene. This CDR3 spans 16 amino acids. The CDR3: CASSLVGRVGQETQYF. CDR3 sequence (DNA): TGTGCCAGCAGCTTGGTAGGGAGGGTTGGCCAAGAGACCCAGTACTTC.

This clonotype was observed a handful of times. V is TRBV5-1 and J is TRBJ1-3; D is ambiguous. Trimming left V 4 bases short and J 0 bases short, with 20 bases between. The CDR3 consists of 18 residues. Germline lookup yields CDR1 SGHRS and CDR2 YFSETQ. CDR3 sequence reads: CASSPDVRRALSGNTIYF. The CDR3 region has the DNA TGCGCCAGCAGCCCGGATGTCAGGAGGGCTCTCTCTGGAAACACCATATATTTT.

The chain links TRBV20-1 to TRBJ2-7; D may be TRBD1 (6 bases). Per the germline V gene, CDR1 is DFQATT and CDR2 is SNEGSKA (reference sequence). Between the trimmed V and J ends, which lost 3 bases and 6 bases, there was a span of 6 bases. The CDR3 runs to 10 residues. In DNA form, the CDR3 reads TGCAGTGCTAGGGGGGCCGAGCAGTACTTC. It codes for CSARGAEQYF.

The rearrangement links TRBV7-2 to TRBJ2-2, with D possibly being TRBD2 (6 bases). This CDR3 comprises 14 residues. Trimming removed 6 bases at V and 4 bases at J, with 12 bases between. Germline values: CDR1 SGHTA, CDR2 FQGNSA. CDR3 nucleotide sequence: TGTGCCAGCAGGACCGGGAGTCCCACCGGGGAGCTGTTTTTT. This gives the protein CASRTGSPTGELFF.

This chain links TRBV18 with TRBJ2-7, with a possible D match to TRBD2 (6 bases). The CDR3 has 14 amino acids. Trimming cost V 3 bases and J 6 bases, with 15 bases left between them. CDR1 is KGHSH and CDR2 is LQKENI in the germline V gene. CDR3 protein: CASSPTDYGGEQYV. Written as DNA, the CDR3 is TGTGCCAGCTCACCGACGGACTATGGGGGCGAGCAGTACGTC.